This T cell receptor beta chain derives from a study of T cell changes during pregnancy in multiple sclerosis (dated by TCRdb to the late 2010s). At the level of the whole study: The study examined how the T cell repertoire changed over the course of pregnancy in women with multiple sclerosis.

The library was built by means of the immunoSEQ multiplex PCR assay. TCRdb re-hosts the immuneACCESS table, in-frame sequences only. Its copies lack some clones; in the studies checked, an unresolved V gene accounts for under half of them, and the cause for the rest is not known. The sample yields roughly 40,000 clones; around 94% were counted once. Of the sample, about 1.2% is held by the ten largest clones. Germline trimming: 4 bases from V, 2 bases from J; junction bases outside gene matches: 3. The cysteine opens and the phenylalanine closes a CDR3 of 16 amino acids. The only DNA kept is the CDR3, 48 bases in frame from the first base. Based on the germline V gene, the CDR1 and CDR2 sequences are SGHRS and YFSETQ. Points on this clone: Its antigen target is currently unknown. No much larger clone exists at a distance of one base, and base qualities are not known. Different DNA sequences within this sample yield the same CDR3.

Sequenced here: peripheral blood, sampled before pregnancy. The clonotype was recovered from a female donor with multiple sclerosis, enrolled in a pregnancy study. The rearranged segments are TRBV5-1 and TRBJ2-5; 15 of the junction bases match TRBD2. The DNA sequence follows: TGCGCCAGCAGCCCTGGACTAGCGGGAGGGCAAGAGACCCAGTACTTC. Translated, this is CASSPGLAGGQETQYF.